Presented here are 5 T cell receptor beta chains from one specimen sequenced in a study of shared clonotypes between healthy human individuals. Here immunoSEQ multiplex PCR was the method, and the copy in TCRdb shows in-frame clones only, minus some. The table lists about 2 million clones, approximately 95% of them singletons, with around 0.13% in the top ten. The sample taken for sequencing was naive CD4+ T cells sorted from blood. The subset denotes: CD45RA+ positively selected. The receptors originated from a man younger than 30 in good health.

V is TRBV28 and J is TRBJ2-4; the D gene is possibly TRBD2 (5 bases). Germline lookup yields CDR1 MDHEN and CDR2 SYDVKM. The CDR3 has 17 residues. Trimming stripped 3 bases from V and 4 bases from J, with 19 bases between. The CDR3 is CASSFFPPGYPKNIQYF. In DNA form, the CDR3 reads TGTGCCAGCAGTTTTTTCCCTCCGGGGTATCCTAAAAACATTCAGTACTTC.

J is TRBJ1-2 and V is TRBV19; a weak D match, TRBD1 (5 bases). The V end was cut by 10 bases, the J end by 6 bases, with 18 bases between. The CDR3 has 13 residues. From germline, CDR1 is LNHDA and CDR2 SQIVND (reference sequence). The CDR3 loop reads CATRETGTDGYTF. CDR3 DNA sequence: TGTGCCACTCGAGAAACCGGGACGGATGGCTACACCTTC.

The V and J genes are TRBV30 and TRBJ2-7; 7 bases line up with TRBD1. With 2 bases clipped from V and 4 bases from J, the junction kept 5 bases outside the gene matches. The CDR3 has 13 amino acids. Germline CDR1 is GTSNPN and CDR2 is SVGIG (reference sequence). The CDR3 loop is CAWSSNRGYEQYF. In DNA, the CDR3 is TGTGCCTGGAGTTCTAACAGGGGTTACGAGCAGTACTTC.

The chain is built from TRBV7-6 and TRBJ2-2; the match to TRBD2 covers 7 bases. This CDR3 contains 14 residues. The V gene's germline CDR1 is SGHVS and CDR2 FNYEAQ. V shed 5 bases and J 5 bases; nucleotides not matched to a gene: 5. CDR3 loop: CASSPQRGTGELFF. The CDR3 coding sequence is TGTGCCAGCAGCCCCCAGCGGGGTACCGGGGAGCTGTTTTTT.

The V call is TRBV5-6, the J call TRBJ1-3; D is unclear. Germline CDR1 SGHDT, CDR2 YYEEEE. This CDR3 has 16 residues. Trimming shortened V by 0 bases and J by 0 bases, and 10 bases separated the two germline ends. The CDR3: CASSLEFLSSGNTIYF. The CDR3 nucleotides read TGTGCCAGCAGCTTGGAATTCCTGAGCTCTGGAAACACCATATATTTT.